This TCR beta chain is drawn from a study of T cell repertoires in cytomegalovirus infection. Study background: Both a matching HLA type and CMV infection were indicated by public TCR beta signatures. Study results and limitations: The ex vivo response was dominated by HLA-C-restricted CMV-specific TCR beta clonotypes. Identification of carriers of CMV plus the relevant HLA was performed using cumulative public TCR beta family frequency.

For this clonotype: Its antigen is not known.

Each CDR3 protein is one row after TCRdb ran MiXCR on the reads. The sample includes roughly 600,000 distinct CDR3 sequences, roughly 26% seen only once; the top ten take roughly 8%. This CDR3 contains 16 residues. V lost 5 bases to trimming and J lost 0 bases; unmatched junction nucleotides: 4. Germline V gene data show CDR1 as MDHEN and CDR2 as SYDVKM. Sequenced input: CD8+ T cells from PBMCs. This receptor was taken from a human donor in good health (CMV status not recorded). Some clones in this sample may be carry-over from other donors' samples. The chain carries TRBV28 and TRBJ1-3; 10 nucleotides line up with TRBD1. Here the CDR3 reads CASSRQGAPSGNTIYF. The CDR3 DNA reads TGTGCCAGCAGTCGACAGGGGGCCCCCTCTGGAAACACCATATATTTT.